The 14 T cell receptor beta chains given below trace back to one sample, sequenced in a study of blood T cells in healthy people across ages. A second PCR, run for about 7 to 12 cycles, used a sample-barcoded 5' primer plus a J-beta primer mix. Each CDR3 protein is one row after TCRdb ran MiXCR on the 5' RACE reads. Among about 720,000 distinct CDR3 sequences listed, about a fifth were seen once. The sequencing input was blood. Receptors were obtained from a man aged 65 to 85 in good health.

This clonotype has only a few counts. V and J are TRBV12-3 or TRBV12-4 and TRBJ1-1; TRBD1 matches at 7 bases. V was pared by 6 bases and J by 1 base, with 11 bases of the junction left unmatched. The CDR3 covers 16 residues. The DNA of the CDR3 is TGTGCCAGCAGCTCCGCACAGGGGTGGGGGAACACTGAAGCTTTCTTT. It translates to CASSSAQGWGNTEAFF.

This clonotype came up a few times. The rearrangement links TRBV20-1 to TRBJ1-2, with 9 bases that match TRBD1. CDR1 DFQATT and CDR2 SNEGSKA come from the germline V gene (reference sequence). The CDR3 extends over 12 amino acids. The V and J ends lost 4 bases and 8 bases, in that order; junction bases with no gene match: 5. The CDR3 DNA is TGCAGTGCTACCTACGGACAGGGGGGCTACACCTTC. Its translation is CSATYGQGGYTF.

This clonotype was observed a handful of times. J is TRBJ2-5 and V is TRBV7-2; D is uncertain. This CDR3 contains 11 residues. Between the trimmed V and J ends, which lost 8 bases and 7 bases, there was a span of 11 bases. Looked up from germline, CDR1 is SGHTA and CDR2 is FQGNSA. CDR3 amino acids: CASVPLGTQYF. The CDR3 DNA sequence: TGTGCCAGCGTACCCCTAGGGACCCAGTACTTC.

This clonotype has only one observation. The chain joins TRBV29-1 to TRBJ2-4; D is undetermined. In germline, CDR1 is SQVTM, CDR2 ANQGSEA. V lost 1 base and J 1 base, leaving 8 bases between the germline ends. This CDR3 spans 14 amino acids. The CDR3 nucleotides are TGCAGCGTTGAAGTGTACGTTGCCAAAAACATTCAGTACTTC. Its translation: CSVEVYVAKNIQYF.

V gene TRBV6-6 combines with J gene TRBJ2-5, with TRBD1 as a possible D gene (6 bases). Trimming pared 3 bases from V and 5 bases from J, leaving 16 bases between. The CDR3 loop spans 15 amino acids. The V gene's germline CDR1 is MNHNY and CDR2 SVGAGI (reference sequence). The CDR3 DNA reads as TGTGCCAGCAGTTATCTTCAGGGGAAAATGGAGACCCAGTACTTC. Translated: CASSYLQGKMETQYF.

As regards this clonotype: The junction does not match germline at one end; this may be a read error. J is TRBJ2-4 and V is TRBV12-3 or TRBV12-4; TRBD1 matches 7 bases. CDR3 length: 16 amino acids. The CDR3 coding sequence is TGTGCCAGCAGTTTTAACAGGGGTCTAGCCAAAAACATTCGGTACTTC. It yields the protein CASSFNRGLAKNIRYF.

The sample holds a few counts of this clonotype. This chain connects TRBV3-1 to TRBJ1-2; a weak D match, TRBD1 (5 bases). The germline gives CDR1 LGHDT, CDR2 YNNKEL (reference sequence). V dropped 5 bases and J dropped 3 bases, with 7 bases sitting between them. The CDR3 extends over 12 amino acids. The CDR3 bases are TGTGCCAGCAGCAAGACAGACTATGGCTACACCTTC. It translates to CASSKTDYGYTF.

CDR3 in amino acids: CAISALADNEQFF. CDR3 DNA: TGTGCCATCAGTGCCCTAGCCGACAATGAGCAGTTCTTC. The V call is TRBV10-3, the J call TRBJ2-1, with a possible D match to TRBD2 (5 bases). Germline V CDR1 and CDR2: ENHRY, SYGVKD. The V gene lost 4 bases and the J gene lost 5 bases, with 9 bases spanning the gap. This CDR3 is built from 13 residues.

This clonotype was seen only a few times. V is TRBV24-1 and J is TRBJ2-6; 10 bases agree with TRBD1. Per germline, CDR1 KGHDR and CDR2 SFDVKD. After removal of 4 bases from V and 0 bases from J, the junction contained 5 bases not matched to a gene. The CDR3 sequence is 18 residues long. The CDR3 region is CATSEPGTGVSGANVLTF. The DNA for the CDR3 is TGTGCCACCAGTGAGCCCGGGACAGGGGTCTCTGGGGCCAACGTCCTGACTTTC.

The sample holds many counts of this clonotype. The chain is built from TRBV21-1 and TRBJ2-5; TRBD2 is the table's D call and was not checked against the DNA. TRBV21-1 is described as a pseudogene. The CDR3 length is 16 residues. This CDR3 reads CASSMIAGPYQETQYF. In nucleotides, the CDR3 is TGTGCCAGCAGCATGATAGCGGGGCCGTACCAAGAGACCCAGTACTTC.

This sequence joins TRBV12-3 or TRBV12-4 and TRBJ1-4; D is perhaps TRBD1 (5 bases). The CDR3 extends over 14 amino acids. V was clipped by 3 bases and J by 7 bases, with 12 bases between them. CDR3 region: CASSFGTEFEKLFF. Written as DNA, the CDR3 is TGTGCCAGCAGTTTTGGGACGGAGTTTGAAAAACTGTTTTTT.

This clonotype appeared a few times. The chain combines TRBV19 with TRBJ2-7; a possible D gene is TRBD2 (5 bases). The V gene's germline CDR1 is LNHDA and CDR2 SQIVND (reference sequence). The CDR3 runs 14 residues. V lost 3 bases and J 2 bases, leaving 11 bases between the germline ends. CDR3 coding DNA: TGTGCCAGTAGTATTTCCGAGGGCCCCTACGAGCAGTACGTC. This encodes CASSISEGPYEQYV.

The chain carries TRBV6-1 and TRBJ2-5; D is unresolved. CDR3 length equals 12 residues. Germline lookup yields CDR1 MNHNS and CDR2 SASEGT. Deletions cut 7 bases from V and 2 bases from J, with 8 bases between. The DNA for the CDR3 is TGTGCCAGCAATGACCTACAAGAGACCCAGTACTTC. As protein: CASNDLQETQYF.

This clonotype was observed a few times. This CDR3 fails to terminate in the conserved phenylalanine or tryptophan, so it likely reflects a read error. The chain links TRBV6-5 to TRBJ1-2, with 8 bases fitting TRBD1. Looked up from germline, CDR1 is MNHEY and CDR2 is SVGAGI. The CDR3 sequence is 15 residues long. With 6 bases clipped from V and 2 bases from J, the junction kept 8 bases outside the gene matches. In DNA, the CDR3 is TGTGCCAGCAGCCTGACCAGGGGGCACAACTATGGCTACACCCTC. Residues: CASSLTRGHNYGYTL.